The clone carrying this T cell receptor beta chain was detected many times. TCRdb independently ran MiXCR on the 5' RACE reads; one entry per CDR3 protein. The sample lists just under 350,000 distinct CDR3 sequences; approximately 15% were seen once. This sample is drawn from a study of CD8 T cells in ankylosing spondylitis. The V and J ends lost 6 bases and 10 bases, in that order; junction bases with no gene match: 6. The CDR3 sequence is 12 residues long. The chain combines TRBV12-3 or TRBV12-4 with TRBJ2-1, with 7 bases aligning to TRBD1. Sequences were obtained from blood, either unsorted or a sorted T cell fraction (not recorded which). This receptor was obtained from a male donor with ankylosing spondylitis or in good health (not recorded which). CDR3 residues: CASSTRDREQFF. Here the CDR3 DNA reads TGTGCCAGCAGCACCCGGGACAGAGAGCAGTTCTTC.